This TCR beta chain was identified during a study of T cells in Graves' hyperthyroidism and ophthalmopathy (dated by TCRdb to between 2019 and 2020). For context, the study as a whole: TCR V-J signatures able to tell the groups apart were searched for in a discovery cohort of 90 to 100 patients, of whom about 40 had Graves' ophthalmopathy and 55 to 65 had stable Graves' hyperthyroidism. An independent validation cohort of fewer than 20 hyperthyroidism patients and approximately 17 patients who later progressed to ophthalmopathy tested prospective prediction of ophthalmopathy. The roughly 100 discovery patients were randomly divided into training and test sets at a 7:3 ratio. In addition, the study compared T-cell repertoires in thyroid tissue and in blood from about six Graves' hyperthyroidism patients. After sampling, hyperthyroidism patients received methimazole starting at 30 mg daily, and ophthalmopathy patients received high-dose intravenous methylprednisolone. The paper reports TCR Vbeta CDR3 sequencing of some 140 peripheral blood samples: some 41 ophthalmopathy, fewer than 85 hyperthyroidism and approximately 17 progressor patients. Broad study findings and their caveats: Most expanded thyroid clonotypes (frequency above 0.001) were also detected in blood, a finding suggesting that blood repertoires may reflect thyroid immune responses. In validation, the model predicted progression to ophthalmopathy with 55% to 71% sensitivity and roughly 72% specificity, a median of roughly seven months before onset. Sample size was not statistically predetermined, and investigators were not blinded to group allocation. Ophthalmopathy was separated from stable hyperthyroidism by a 13 V-J signature model, with just over 85% sensitivity and just over 81% specificity obtained in cross-validation and 80%/75% obtained in testing.

Amplification of TCR beta CDR3 regions was carried out from RNA transcripts. For the first round of RT-PCR on the TCR CDR3, the HTBI primer set was used together with the Qiagen OneStep RT-PCR kit. Libraries were constructed in a second round of multiplex PCR, after which size selection and purification were carried out. Sequencing of the libraries was done on an Illumina HiSeq2000 using paired-end 100 bp reads. In the original analysis: SOAPnuke was used to process the raw data, removing reads that contained adapters or uncalled bases, had a mean Phred below 15, or lacked an exact match to the constant primer or identifier. High-quality paired reads were merged using COPE v1.2.5, and each unique nucleotide sequence was defined as a clonotype. Clonotypes were aligned to IMGT TRBV, TRBD and TRBJ reference segments using MiTCR v1.1. Only V-J combinations with frequency above 0.0001, covering 99% to 99.2% of repertoires, were analysed. The TCS score was defined as the ratio of F50 (clonal expansion) to E x V (chaos), calculated using BLOSUM62-based TCRdist between CDR3 peptides within each V-J. Welch's t-statistics and random forest reduced several hundred V-J features to 10 to 15, which were used in a naive Bayes classifier (R e1071). TCRdb trimmed public reads at Q25 via fastp, called clones via MiXCR and kept in-frame beta chains. Entries are consolidated by CDR3 protein sequence, retaining the most common genes and DNA. What appears here as the V and J calls and clone size reflects TCRdb's work, not the paper's. Within this sample are 600,000 or so distinct CDR3 sequences, with 40% to 55% of them counted one time only. The top ten clones comprise nearly 8.5% of the sample.

Stable Graves' hyperthyroidism was defined as no progression to ophthalmopathy during 18 months of follow-up. Hyperthyroidism patients were newly diagnosed, had a disease duration of under 2 months, and were aged 18 to 65 years. Any patient with an uncontrolled infection, another autoimmune disease, pregnancy or lactation was excluded. Diagnoses relied on clinical symptoms, serum thyroxine and TRAb, thyroid ultrasound and orbital computed tomography. Trizol reagent was used to extract total RNA, and RNA quality was then checked on an Agilent 2100 Bioanalyzer. This clonotype was recorded a few times. Its antigen is still unknown. The input lacks base qualities; no much larger clone sits a single base away. The CDR3 goes from the cysteine to the phenylalanine over 14 residues. The kept DNA is CDR3 alone, 42 bases in frame from the first base. The germline ends are 12 bases apart after V is trimmed by 4 bases and J by 3 bases. CDR1 and CDR2 are drawn from the germline V gene (reference sequence): LNHDA, SQIVND.

Sequencing was done on a sample of peripheral blood or thyroid tissue (not recorded which). Rearrangement joined TRBV19 to TRBJ1-2; TRBD1 is a possible D gene, resting on 6 matching bases. The TCR comes from a woman aged 18 to 35 with Graves' hyperthyroidism. Donor details come from another sample of the same person, matched by shared clones. This receptor has the CDR3 CASSTRQVYYGYTF. The DNA reads as follows: TGTGCCAGTAGTACGAGACAGGTCTACTATGGCTACACCTTC.